The 28 T cell receptor beta chains in this list originate from one sample, sequenced in a study of T cells in women clearing cervical HPV infection (dated by TCRdb to 2016 to 2019). Library construction relied on the immunoSEQ multiplex PCR assay. Held by TCRdb, this immuneACCESS table contains in-frame sequences only and omits some clones. Under half of the omission traces to an unresolved V gene where checked; the cause of the rest is unknown. The table kept for this sample lists fewer than 40,000 clones. The ten largest clones take up roughly 1.3% of the sample. Sequencing was carried out using blood buffy coat. The receptors come from a woman between 18 and 70 years old with a cervical HPV16 infection that either progressed to CIN3+ or cleared (not recorded which).

In regard to this clone: The read ends 3 residues early relative to the CDR3; the germline J gene fills the gap. The identical CDR3 is also encoded by other nucleotide sequences in the sample. The chain joins TRBV7-9 to TRBJ1-3, with 7 bases aligning to TRBD1. CDR1 is SEHNR, CDR2 FQNEAQ, per germline (reference sequence). Trimming took 1 base from V and 5 from J; bases not matched to a gene: 5. CDR3 length: 15 amino acids. The CDR3 loop reads CASSLGGDSRNTIYF. CDR3 bases read: TGTGCCAGCAGCTTAGGGGGGGACAGCAGAAACACC.

A note on this clone: The CDR3 end falls 3 residues outside the read, so it is completed with the germline J gene. The chain combines TRBV10-1 with TRBJ2-1; 9 bases line up with TRBD2. The CDR3 contains 14 residues. In germline, CDR1 is WNHNN, CDR2 SYGVQD (reference sequence). V lost 4 bases, J lost 5 bases, and 3 bases stayed unmatched. The DNA read from the CDR3 is TGCGCCAGCAGTGCGAGCGGGGGGAACAATGAG. This encodes CASSASGGNNE. The full CDR3 sequence reads CASSASGGNNEQFF.

Note on this clone: The read finishes 3 residues shy of the CDR3 end, and the germline J gene is used to complete it. The chain recombines TRBV5-1 with TRBJ2-7; 10 bases line up with TRBD1. This CDR3 comprises 15 residues. Germline CDR1 reads SGHRS; CDR2 reads YFSETQ. V gave up 0 bases and J gave up 2 bases; unmatched junction bases: 2. The sequenced part of the CDR3 DNA is TGCGCCAGCAGCTTGGATGGGACAGGGGCCTACGAG. Residues: CASSLDGTGAYE. The entire CDR3 is CASSLDGTGAYEQYF.

Notes on this clone: The CDR3 end lies 3 residues beyond the end of the read and is filled in from the germline J gene. The rearrangement links TRBV19 to TRBJ1-5; 7 bases are shared with TRBD1. CDR1 and CDR2 from the germline V gene are LNHDA and SQIVND (reference sequence). The CDR3 runs 16 residues. V was pared by 5 bases and J by 2 bases, with 9 bases of the junction left unmatched. This CDR3 reads CASSLGTAEGNQPQHF. Partial CDR3 DNA: TGTGCCAGTAGTCTCGGGACAGCGGAAGGCAATCAGCCC. The whole variable domain, filled in from reference TRBV19 and TRBJ1-5, reads DGGITQSPKYLFRKEGQNVTLSCEQNLNHDAMYWYRQDPGQGLRLIYYSQIVNDFQKGDIAEGYSVSREKKESFPLTVTSAQKNPTAFYLCASSLGTAEGNQPQHFGDGTRLSIL.

Comment on this clone: The read halts 3 residues ahead of the CDR3 end, with the missing end drawn from the germline J gene. This rearrangement joins TRBV29-1 to TRBJ2-3; 8 positions agree with TRBD1. The junction had 7 bases not matched to a gene; V was cut back by 4 bases and J by 4 bases. Per germline, CDR1 SQVTM and CDR2 ANQGSEA. The length of the CDR3 is 14 residues. The CDR3 region is CSVAKTGVADTQYF. The CDR3 DNA, read in part, is TGCAGCGTTGCTAAGACAGGGGTGGCAGATACG.

As to this clone: The sequenced fragment ends 3 residues before the CDR3 boundary, so the rest is inferred from the germline J gene. This chain links TRBV7-3 with TRBJ2-2; 9 positions match TRBD1. The V and J ends lost 3 bases and 6 bases, in that order; junction bases with no gene match: 5. This CDR3 region has 15 residues. CDR1 is SGHTA, CDR2 FQGTGA, per germline. CDR3 DNA, as far as it was read: TGTGCCAGCAGCTTGGGACAGGGATTGTCCGGGGAG. As protein: CASSLGQGLSGE. In full, the CDR3 reads CASSLGQGLSGELFF.

As to this clone: The CDR3 end lies 3 residues beyond the end of the read and is filled in from the germline J gene. V and J are TRBV7-2 and TRBJ2-7, with D perhaps TRBD2 (8 bases). V shed 5 bases and J shed 4 bases, with 18 bases lying between them. The CDR3 sequence is 15 residues long. Germline CDR1 reads SGHTA; CDR2 reads FQGNSA. The covered CDR3 bases are TGTGCCAGCAGCGGGGGGACAGCGGGAGTATACGAG. Translating gives CASSGGTAGVYE. The CDR3 as a whole reads CASSGGTAGVYEQYF.

Of note for this clone: The read terminates 3 residues ahead of where the CDR3 ends, so the germline J gene completes it. This sequence joins TRBV29-1 and TRBJ2-4; D is perhaps TRBD1 (5 bases). Germline V gene sequence: CDR1 SQVTM, CDR2 ANQGSEA. CDR3 length: 13 residues. CDR3: CSVADRYQETQYF. The CDR3 bases that were read are TGCAGCGTCGCAGACAGATACCAAGAGACT.

For this clone: The missing CDR3 end, 3 residues past where the read stops, is filled in from the germline J gene. The V call is TRBV18, the J call TRBJ2-1, with D possibly matching TRBD2 (5 bases). Trimming removed 4 bases at V and 1 base at J, with 17 bases between. There are 17 residues in the CDR3. Germline V gene lookup returns CDR1 KGHSH and CDR2 LQKENI. CDR3 residues: CASSLREGQASYNEQFF. CDR3 DNA, as far as it was read: TGTGCCAGCTCACTTAGAGAGGGTCAGGCGTCCTACAATGAG.

About this clone itself: The DNA ends 3 residues before the CDR3 does, and the rest of the CDR3 is filled in from the germline J gene. The chain joins TRBV2 to TRBJ2-7; the D is unclear. Germline V CDR1 and CDR2: SNHLY, FYNNEI. V lost 8 bases to trimming and J lost 3 bases, with 11 bases between them. The CDR3 is made up of 12 amino acids. The CDR3 reads CASHLGFYEQYF. The sequenced part of the CDR3 DNA is TGTGCCAGCCATTTAGGGTTCTACGAG.

The part of the CDR3 DNA that was read is TGTGCCAGTAGTAGGCCGGGACTAGCGGGGTACAATGAG. This translates into CASSRPGLAGYNE. The complete CDR3 reads CASSRPGLAGYNEQFF. The gene calls are TRBV19 and TRBJ2-1, with TRBD2 matching 13 bases. The CDR3 end falls 3 residues outside the read, so it is completed with the germline J gene. The germline gives CDR1 LNHDA, CDR2 SQIVND (reference sequence). The CDR3 consists of 16 residues. The V gene end was trimmed by 4 bases and the J gene end by 4 bases; junction bases not matched to a gene: 4. The full variable domain, its missing parts supplied by reference TRBV19 and TRBJ2-1, is DGGITQSPKYLFRKEGQNVTLSCEQNLNHDAMYWYRQDPGQGLRLIYYSQIVNDFQKGDIAEGYSVSREKKESFPLTVTSAQKNPTAFYLCASSRPGLAGYNEQFFGPGTRLTVL.

To note about this clone: The read terminates 3 residues ahead of where the CDR3 ends, so the germline J gene completes it. The chain couples TRBV5-1 to TRBJ2-6, with D hard to call. CDR3 length equals 16 residues. Trimming took off 1 base at V and 0 bases at J, with 8 bases between the two ends. Germline V lookup: CDR1 SGHRS, CDR2 YFSETQ. CDR3 residues: CASSLNSDSGANVLTF. The DNA read from the CDR3 is TGCGCCAGCAGCTTGAACAGTGACTCTGGGGCCAACGTC.

Notes on this clone: From the germline J gene comes the end of the CDR3, since the read stops 3 residues before it. The gene calls are TRBV6-4 and TRBJ2-3; no definite D call. Germline V CDR1 and CDR2: MRHNA, SNTAGT. The CDR3 extends over 9 amino acids. Trimming stripped 9 bases from V and 7 bases from J, with 5 bases between. The CDR3 loop reads CARLNTQYF. Partial CDR3 DNA: TGTGCCAGACTTAATACG.

Concerning this clone: Read data end 3 residues before the CDR3 end; the end is taken from the germline J gene. J is TRBJ2-1 and V is TRBV20-1; possible D gene TRBD2, 6 bases. V lost 7 bases, J lost 7 bases, and 8 bases lay in between. This CDR3 is built from 10 residues. In germline, CDR1 is DFQATT, CDR2 SNEGSKA (reference sequence). CDR3 DNA (partial): TGCAGTGGACTAGGGAATGAG. Amino acid sequence: CSGLGNE. The full CDR3 is CSGLGNEQFF.

With regard to this clone: Read data end 3 residues before the CDR3 end; the end is taken from the germline J gene. This sequence joins TRBV7-9 and TRBJ2-7; D is perhaps TRBD2 (7 bases). Germline V gene data show CDR1 as SEHNR and CDR2 as FQNEAQ (reference sequence). The CDR3 spans 15 residues. Trimming removed 5 bases from V and 5 bases from J, with 19 bases in between. Partial CDR3 DNA: TGTGCCAGCAGCCGAGGGGGGGAAGGGGCCCACGAG. This translates into CASSRGGEGAHE. The CDR3 as a whole reads CASSRGGEGAHEQYF.

Concerning this clone: The read terminates 3 residues ahead of where the CDR3 ends, so the germline J gene completes it. The genes are TRBV18 and TRBJ1-2; 8 bases agree with TRBD1. There are 15 residues in the CDR3. The germline V gene has CDR1 KGHSH and CDR2 LQKENI. Incomplete CDR3 DNA: TGTGCCAGCTCACCCCGGGGACAGGAAGGGAACGAC. Amino acids: CASSPRGQEGND. The CDR3, in full, reads CASSPRGQEGNDYTF.

CDR3 residues: CASSLWAYEQYF. The CDR3 bases that were read are TGTGCCAGCAGCTTATGGGCGTACGAG. V usage is TRBV7-2 and J usage is TRBJ2-7; D call uncertain. The read terminates 3 residues ahead of where the CDR3 ends, so the germline J gene completes it. V lost 2 bases and J lost 4, with 6 bases in between. CDR3 size: 12 residues. Germline CDR1 and CDR2: SGHTA and FQGNSA. Full variable domain (rest looked up from reference TRBV7-2 and TRBJ2-7): GAGVSQSPSNKVTEKGKDVELRCDPISGHTALYWYRQSLGQGLEFLIYFQGNSAPDKSGLPSDRFSAERTGGSVSTLTIQRTQQEDSAVYLCASSLWAYEQYFGPGTRLTVT.

Comment on this clone: The DNA ends 3 residues before the CDR3 does, and the rest of the CDR3 is filled in from the germline J gene. The chain couples TRBV7-6 to TRBJ2-5, with D tentatively TRBD2 (8 bases). Germline CDR1 is SGHVS and CDR2 is FNYEAQ. CDR3 length: 16 residues. Trimming cost V 5 bases and J 1 base, with 17 bases left between them. The CDR3 DNA, read in part, is TGTGCCAGCAGCCTAGGGGGCGGGGGGAGCCAAGAGACC. Amino acid sequence: CASSLGGGGSQET. The entire CDR3 sequence reads CASSLGGGGSQETQYF. Full variable domain (rest looked up from reference TRBV7-6 and TRBJ2-5): GAGVSQSPRYKVTKRGQDVALRCDPISGHVSLYWYRQALGQGPEFLTYFNYEAQQDKSGLPNDRFSAERPEGSISTLTIQRTEQRDSAMYRCASSLGGGGSQETQYFGPGTRLLVL.

In regard to this clone: The junction differs from germline at one of its ends, possibly a read error. The missing CDR3 end, 3 residues past where the read stops, is filled in from the germline J gene. The chain combines TRBV4-2 with TRBJ2-2, with D possibly being TRBD2 (5 bases). Germline-derived CDR1 and CDR2 are LGHNA and YNFKEQ. CDR3 length: 16 amino acids. Incomplete CDR3 DNA: TGCGCCAGCAGCCAAGAACCAGCGGAGAACACCGGGGAG. Amino acid sequence: CASSQEPAENTGE. From start to end, the CDR3 is CASSQEPAENTGELFF.

The covered CDR3 bases are TGTGCCAGCAGCGGGCTGTTCGCAGATACG. Protein: CASSGLFADT. In full, the CDR3 is CASSGLFADTQYF. The chain links TRBV11-3 to TRBJ2-3, with D uncertain. The DNA ends 3 residues before the CDR3 does, and the rest of the CDR3 is filled in from the germline J gene. The CDR3 is 13 residues long. The germline V and J ends were trimmed by 5 bases and 4 bases, with 10 bases remaining between them. The germline gives CDR1 SGHNT, CDR2 YENEEA.

As concerns this clone: The CDR3 is cut off 3 residues early in the read; its end comes from the germline J gene. The genes are TRBV5-1 and TRBJ1-2, with 7 bases fitting TRBD1. The CDR3 spans 15 residues. The germline CDR1 and CDR2 sequences are SGHRS and YFSETQ. V dropped 3 bases and J dropped 0; count of bases not matched to a gene: 5. The CDR3 DNA, read in part, is TGCGCCAGCAGCTCTCTGGACAGGTCTAACTATGGC. Translating it yields CASSSLDRSNYG. The full CDR3 is CASSSLDRSNYGYTF.

About this clone itself: The read ends 3 residues shy of where the CDR3 ends; the end is completed using the germline J gene. The rearrangement joins TRBV29-1 to TRBJ1-1; the D gene is possibly TRBD1 (5 bases). The germline CDR1 and CDR2 sequences are SQVTM and ANQGSEA. The V end lost 5 bases, the J end lost 4 bases, and 17 bases lay between the germline ends. The CDR3 length is 14 residues. The covered CDR3 bases are TGCAGCGTTTACAGTGAGCGGGACGGCACTGAA. Protein product: CSVYSERDGTE. The CDR3 reads in full as CSVYSERDGTEAFF.

Note on this clone: The read falls 3 residues short of the CDR3 end, and the missing part is taken from the germline J gene. The J gene is TRBJ2-7, the V gene TRBV18; D possibly corresponds to TRBD1 (6 bases). The CDR3 consists of 14 residues. Germline values: CDR1 KGHSH, CDR2 LQKENI. Trimming stripped 6 bases from V and 2 bases from J, with 14 bases between. The CDR3 protein is CASSLRDTPYEQYF. The CDR3 bases that were read are TGTGCCAGCTCCCTCCGGGACACTCCCTACGAG.

As for this clone: The read finishes 3 residues shy of the CDR3 end, and the germline J gene is used to complete it. V is TRBV5-1 and J is TRBJ2-7, with D perhaps TRBD2 (6 bases). The V gene's germline CDR1 is SGHRS and CDR2 YFSETQ. V gave up 4 bases and J gave up 3 bases, with 17 bases separating them. The CDR3 is 15 residues long. CDR3 sequence reads: CASSPSGAEFYEQYF. CDR3 DNA, as far as it was read: TGCGCCAGCAGCCCCTCGGGAGCGGAGTTCTACGAG.

Comment on this clone: The CDR3 end falls 3 residues outside the read, so it is completed with the germline J gene. The chain joins TRBV5-1 to TRBJ1-6; TRBD1 matches 9 bases. Looked up from germline, CDR1 is SGHRS and CDR2 is YFSETQ. This CDR3 is 16 amino acids long. V lost 1 base to trimming and J lost 6 bases; unmatched junction nucleotides: 5. The CDR3 region is CASSLTGTGFNSPLHF. The DNA read from the CDR3 is TGCGCCAGCAGCTTGACCGGGACAGGGTTTAATTCACCC.

With regard to this clone: The read falls 3 residues short of the CDR3 end, and the missing part is taken from the germline J gene. V usage is TRBV11-3 and J usage is TRBJ2-1; 7 bases agree with TRBD2. This CDR3 is built from 15 residues. CDR1 is SGHNT and CDR2 is YENEEA in the germline V gene. V lost 5 bases to trimming and J lost 5 bases; unmatched junction nucleotides: 9. CDR3 residues: CASSLGDRGDNEQFF. CDR3 DNA, as far as it was read: TGTGCCAGCAGCCTAGGGGACCGGGGGGACAATGAG.

About this clone: Coverage ceases 3 residues before the CDR3 finishes, and the germline J gene fills in the end. V and J are TRBV18 and TRBJ2-7; 11 nucleotides align to TRBD2. Unmatched junction bases numbered 8, after V lost 1 base and J lost 6 bases. Germline CDR1 and CDR2: KGHSH and LQKENI. The CDR3 has 16 residues. CDR3 DNA (partial): TGTGCCAGCTCACCACTGGGGCTAGCGGGGGGAGGCGAG. As protein: CASSPLGLAGGGE. The full CDR3 protein reads CASSPLGLAGGGEQYF. The entire variable domain, with the rest obtained from reference TRBV18 and TRBJ2-7, is as follows: NAGVMQNPRHLVRRRGQEARLRCSPMKGHSHVYWYRQLPEEGLKFMVYLQKENIIDESGMPKERFSAEFPKEGPSILRIQQVVRGDSAAYFCASSPLGLAGGGEQYFGPGTRLTVT.

The CDR3 bases that were read are TGTGCCAGCAGCTCCTTGAGGGGGGGAGGTGAG. This sequence encodes CASSSLRGGGE. The entire CDR3 sequence reads CASSSLRGGGEQFF. The rearrangement uses TRBV11-3 and TRBJ2-1, with D possibly TRBD2 on 7 matching bases. The read gets to within 3 residues of the CDR3 end, and the germline J gene fills in the rest. This CDR3 is 14 amino acids long. Germline V lookup: CDR1 SGHNT, CDR2 YENEEA. The V gene lost 4 bases and the J gene lost 9 bases, with 16 bases spanning the gap.